These 26 T cell receptor beta chains came from one sample sequenced in a study of T cell clusters in autoimmune cytopenias. Multiplex touch-down PCR amplified TRB using TRB-A and TRB-B pools in one tube. TCRdb re-called the multiplex PCR reads and gives one entry per CDR3 protein, without DNA. The table lists fewer than 6,500 distinct CDR3 sequences. TRB was amplified from approximately 250 ng of peripheral blood genomic DNA per sample. Sequenced sample: peripheral blood. Receptors originate from a human donor with an autoimmune cytopenia or autoimmune hepatitis (not recorded which).

J is TRBJ1-4 and V is TRBV6-2 or TRBV6-3. Germline V gene lookup returns CDR1 MNHEY and CDR2 SVGEGT. The CDR3 is 14 residues long. The CDR3 loop is CASSYPSANEKLFF.

This clonotype is labeled medium-sized (0.01 to 0.1%) based on frequency. This chain connects TRBV30 to TRBJ1-3. Germline CDR1 and CDR2: GTSNPN and SVGIG (reference sequence). The CDR3 is made up of 11 amino acids. The CDR3: CAWSMGNTIYF.

This clonotype is medium-sized by frequency. V usage is TRBV19 and J usage is TRBJ2-4; TCRdb gives TRBD1 as the D gene, but with no DNA this cannot be confirmed. The V gene's germline CDR1 is LNHDA and CDR2 SQIVND (reference sequence). The CDR3 runs to 13 residues. CDR3 sequence reads: CASRGTGENIQYF.

In terms of frequency, this clonotype is medium-sized. The V gene is TRBV18, the J gene TRBJ1-3. The CDR3 loop spans 20 amino acids. CDR1 and CDR2 from the germline V gene are KGHSH and LQKENI. CDR3: CASSPRNGGTRASSGNTIYF.

This clonotype is medium-sized by frequency. CDR3 residues: CASSGLGAADTQYF. The rearrangement links TRBV5-4 to TRBJ2-3; the D call of TRBD2 rests on TCRdb alone, since no DNA is present to check it. The CDR3 consists of 14 residues. Germline assignment: CDR1 SGHNT and CDR2 YYREEE (reference sequence).

The chain couples TRBV20-1 to TRBJ2-3; lacking DNA, the TRBD2 call made by TCRdb goes unchecked. CDR1 is DFQATT and CDR2 is SNEGSKA in the germline V gene (reference sequence). CDR3 length: 15 residues. This chain's CDR3 is CSAATSGGFTDTQYF.

This clonotype is deemed medium-sized by its frequency. The chain joins TRBV30 to TRBJ2-5; with no DNA, the TCRdb D assignment of TRBD2 cannot be verified. Germline assignment: CDR1 GTSNPN and CDR2 SVGIG (reference sequence). There are 12 residues in the CDR3. The CDR3 here is CAWGSGEETQYF.

This clonotype is identified as medium-sized from frequency. V and J are TRBV19 and TRBJ2-1; TCRdb's assignment of TRBD2 cannot be checked, as there is no DNA. CDR3 length: 17 amino acids. The germline V gene has CDR1 LNHDA and CDR2 SQIVND (reference sequence). CDR3 sequence: CASNPTVAGGRRNEQFF.

The chain uses TRBV10-3 and TRBJ2-4; no DNA is available, so the TRBD2 call from TCRdb remains unchecked. The CDR3 is made up of 12 amino acids. CDR1 and CDR2 from the germline V gene are ENHRY and SYGVKD. CDR3 protein: CAMGTRGYEQYF.

Frequency places this clonotype as medium-sized. V usage is TRBV19 and J usage is TRBJ1-2. The CDR3 covers 13 residues. CDR1 LNHDA and CDR2 SQIVND come from the germline V gene (reference sequence). CDR3 in amino acids: CASSRVVHYGYTF.

The CDR3 reads CATSRRNSNTEAFF. The J gene is TRBJ1-1, the V gene TRBV15. The V gene's germline CDR1 is LNHNV and CDR2 YYDKDF (reference sequence). The CDR3 runs to 14 residues.

This clonotype is medium-sized (0.01 to 0.1%) by frequency. V and J are TRBV29-1 and TRBJ2-1; absent DNA, TCRdb's TRBD2 call cannot be checked. CDR1 is SQVTM and CDR2 is ANQGSEA in the germline V gene. This CDR3 is 14 amino acids long. This CDR3 reads CSVEISPLYNEQFF.

This chain links TRBV27 with TRBJ2-7; TCRdb names TRBD1, which stays unverified in the absence of DNA. The CDR3 spans 15 residues. Per the germline V gene, CDR1 is MNHEY and CDR2 is SMNVEV (reference sequence). Here the CDR3 reads CASSLSGDNSYEQYF.

This clonotype is deemed medium-sized (0.01 to 0.1%) by its frequency. The CDR3 sequence is CASSDRRPGSSGYTF. The chain joins TRBV6-5 to TRBJ1-2; checking the TCRdb D call of TRBD1 is not possible without DNA. This CDR3 is 15 amino acids long. From germline, CDR1 is MNHEY and CDR2 SVGAGI.

By frequency, this clonotype is medium-sized. V and J are TRBV6-5 and TRBJ2-1; no DNA is available, so the TRBD2 call from TCRdb remains unchecked. The germline CDR1 and CDR2 sequences are MNHEY and SVGAGI. The CDR3 contains 17 residues. The CDR3 sequence: CASSYSPAGHPNNEQFF.

Judged by frequency, this clonotype is medium-sized. The chain links TRBV13 to TRBJ1-2; without DNA, the TCRdb call of TRBD1 cannot be checked. From germline, CDR1 is PRHDT and CDR2 FYEKMQ (reference sequence). The CDR3 length is 13 residues. This CDR3 reads CASSLNRDYGYTF.

This clonotype is deemed medium-sized by its frequency. The rearrangement links TRBV7-6 to TRBJ2-2; TCRdb designates TRBD1, a call that cannot be tested without DNA. Per germline, CDR1 SGHVS and CDR2 FNYEAQ. The CDR3 is 15 residues long. This CDR3 is CASSVRDTNTGELFF.

J is TRBJ1-2 and V is TRBV5-6; TCRdb gives TRBD1 as the D gene, but with no DNA this cannot be confirmed. CDR1 and CDR2 (germline): SGHDT, YYEEEE. The CDR3 has 16 amino acids. The CDR3 is CASSLDRAGSVYGYTF.

This clonotype is called medium-sized (0.01 to 0.1%) based on its frequency. This chain uses TRBV7-6 with TRBJ2-3; TCRdb's D call of TRBD1 is untestable without DNA. The germline V gene has CDR1 SGHVS and CDR2 FNYEAQ. CDR3 length: 15 residues. CDR3 sequence: CASSSHRGTTDTQYF.

The V and J genes are TRBV7-7 and TRBJ2-5; the TCRdb D gene call, TRBD1, has no DNA to confirm it. Germline CDR1 SSHAT, CDR2 FNYEAQ (reference sequence). This CDR3 has 15 amino acids. CDR3 sequence: CASSLAGWQGDTQYF. The full variable domain, its missing parts supplied by reference TRBV7-7 and TRBJ2-5, is GAGVSQSPRYKVTKRGQDVTLRCDPISSHATLYWYQQALGQGPEFLTYFNYEAQPDKSGLPSDRFSAERPEGSISTLTIQRTEQRDSAMYRCASSLAGWQGDTQYFGPGTRLLVL.

The rearrangement links TRBV20-1 to TRBJ2-7; the D call of TRBD1 rests on TCRdb alone, since no DNA is present to check it. This CDR3 has 18 residues. The germline V gene encodes CDR1 DFQATT and CDR2 SNEGSKA (reference sequence). The CDR3 is CSASNLLSRTGRLYEQYF.

The gene calls are TRBV18 and TRBJ2-7; TCRdb's D gene call, TRBD1, goes unchecked for lack of DNA. Germline loops: CDR1 KGHSH, CDR2 LQKENI. The length of the CDR3 is 15 residues. The CDR3 spells CASSPAGTAKYEQYF.

This clonotype registers medium-sized (0.01 to 0.1%) by frequency. The chain links TRBV13 to TRBJ1-5; checking the TCRdb D call of TRBD1 is not possible without DNA. Germline CDR1 reads PRHDT; CDR2 reads FYEKMQ (reference sequence). The CDR3 sequence is 15 residues long. CDR3 in amino acids: CASSSGTGVSQPQHF.

The chain links TRBV6-2 or TRBV6-3 to TRBJ2-5; the TCRdb D gene call, TRBD1, has no DNA to confirm it. Germline V gene data show CDR1 as MNHEY and CDR2 as SVGEGT. The CDR3 runs to 15 residues. CDR3 amino acids: CASSRGAGVQETQYF.

The chain carries TRBV7-6 and TRBJ2-3; TCRdb returns TRBD1, unconfirmable since there is no DNA. CDR1 is SGHVS, CDR2 FNYEAQ, per germline. This CDR3 spans 17 amino acids. The CDR3 sequence: CASSLGAGAPISDTQYF.

The CDR3 here is CASSRQLGQPQHF. The V gene is TRBV6-2 or TRBV6-3, the J gene TRBJ1-5; TCRdb gives TRBD1 as the D gene, but with no DNA this cannot be confirmed. The CDR3 has 13 residues. The germline gives CDR1 MNHEY, CDR2 SVGEGT.